This TCR beta chain was profiled in a study of blood T cell repertoires in COVID-19. V lost 4 bases and J 0 bases, leaving 9 bases between the germline ends. Germline V gene sequence: CDR1 LNHDA, CDR2 SQIVND (reference sequence). CDR3 length: 15 residues. Here immunoSEQ multiplex PCR was the method, and the copy in TCRdb shows in-frame clones only, minus some. The sample carries around 60,000 clones, about two thirds recorded once. This clonotype originated in a woman in her 70s with COVID-19, enrolled during active disease. The rearrangement uses TRBV19 and TRBJ1-4; D might be TRBD1 (6 bases). Specimen: peripheral blood. The CDR3 sequence: CASSKNRATNEKLFF. CDR3 sequence (DNA): TGTGCCAGTAGTAAGAACAGGGCAACTAATGAAAAACTGTTTTTT.